This T cell receptor (beta chain) was retrieved from a study of OX40 agonist ivuxolimab in advanced cancers. Measured with immunoSEQ multiplex PCR; TCRdb has only the in-frame clones, and not every one. The sample records about 55,000 clones, around 85% being singletons. The germline V gene has CDR1 SGHNT and CDR2 YYREEE (reference sequence). The CDR3 is 14 residues long. With 2 bases removed from V and 3 bases from J, the gap between germline ends came to 9 bases. Sequenced material: CD4+ or CD8+ T cells sorted from blood, taken in a trial of the OX40 agonist ivuxolimab. The V gene is TRBV5-4, the J gene TRBJ2-1; possibly TRBD2 for D (6 bases). The receptor comes from an adult with an advanced solid tumor such as melanoma, head and neck, liver or kidney cancer. CDR3 region: CASSFRTIYNEQFF. In DNA form, the CDR3 reads TGTGCCAGCAGCTTTCGGACTATCTACAATGAGCAGTTCTTC.